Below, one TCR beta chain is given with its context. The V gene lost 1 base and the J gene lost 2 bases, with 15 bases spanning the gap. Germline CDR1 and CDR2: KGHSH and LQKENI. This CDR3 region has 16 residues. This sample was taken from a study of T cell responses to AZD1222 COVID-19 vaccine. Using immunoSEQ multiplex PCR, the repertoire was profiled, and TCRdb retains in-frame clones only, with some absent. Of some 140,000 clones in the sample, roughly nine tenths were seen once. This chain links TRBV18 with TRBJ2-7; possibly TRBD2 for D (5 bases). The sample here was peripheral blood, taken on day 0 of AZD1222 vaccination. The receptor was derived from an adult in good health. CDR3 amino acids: CASSPLQDLRPYEQYF. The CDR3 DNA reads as TGTGCCAGCTCACCACTCCAGGACTTGAGACCCTACGAGCAGTACTTC.